Below, one TCR beta chain is given with its context. Antigen: not known. The data derive from a study of vaccination effects on CD4 cells after COVID-19. Across the whole study: Samples gathered post-vaccine arrived a median of 72 days past the second dose. Broader study findings: Late after vaccination, infection- and vaccine-induced clones showed marked clonal contraction.

Pools of viral peptides were used by the ViraFEST assay to expand antigen-specific CD4+ T cells ahead of sequencing. Between days 9 and 10 of culture, CD4+ T cells were separated out. Vaccination of participants consisted of two doses of either the BNT162b2 or mRNA-1273 vaccine. None of the vaccinated had previously contracted SARS-CoV-2, and their nucleocapsid antibodies tested negative. V lost 2 bases and J 7 bases, leaving 12 bases between the germline ends. Germline V gene data show CDR1 as MNHNY and CDR2 as SVGAGI (reference sequence). CDR3 length: 14 amino acids. TCRdb's table, derived via immunoSEQ multiplex PCR, lists solely in-frame clones and lacks some. In the table there are about 38,000 clones, approximately 84% of which are singletons.

The rearrangement links TRBV6-6 to TRBJ1-5; no reliable D call. Sample: CD4+ T cells from PBMCs cultured with HCoV-NL63 spike peptides, taken after COVID-19 vaccination. The TCR was taken from a human donor who received a COVID-19 vaccine. Some clones in this sample may be carry-over from other donors' samples. CDR3 sequence: CASSYLGVDQPQHF. CDR3 sequence (DNA): TGTGCCAGCAGTTACCTCGGGGTAGACCAGCCCCAGCATTTT.